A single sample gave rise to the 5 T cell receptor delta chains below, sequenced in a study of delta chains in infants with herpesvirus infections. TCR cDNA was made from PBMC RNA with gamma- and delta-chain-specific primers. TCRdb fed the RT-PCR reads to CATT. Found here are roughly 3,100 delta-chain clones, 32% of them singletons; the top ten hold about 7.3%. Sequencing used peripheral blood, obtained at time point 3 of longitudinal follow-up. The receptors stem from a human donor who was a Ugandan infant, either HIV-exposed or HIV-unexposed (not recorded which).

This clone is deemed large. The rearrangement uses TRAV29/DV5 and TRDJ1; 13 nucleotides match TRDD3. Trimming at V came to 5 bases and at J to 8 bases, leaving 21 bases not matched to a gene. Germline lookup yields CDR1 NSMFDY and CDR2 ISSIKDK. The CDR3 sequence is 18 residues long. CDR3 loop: CAADVHAKLLGDTRKLIF. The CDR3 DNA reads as TGTGCAGCCGATGTCCACGCCAAGTTACTGGGGGATACGAGGAAACTCATCTTT.

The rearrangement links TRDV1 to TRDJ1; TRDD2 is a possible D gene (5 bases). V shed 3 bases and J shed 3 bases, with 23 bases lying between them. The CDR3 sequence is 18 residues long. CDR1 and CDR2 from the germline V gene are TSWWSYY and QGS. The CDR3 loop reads CALGDLLSLMVVPDKLIF. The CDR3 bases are TGTGCTCTTGGGGACCTCCTATCCCTTATGGTAGTCCCCGATAAACTCATCTTT.

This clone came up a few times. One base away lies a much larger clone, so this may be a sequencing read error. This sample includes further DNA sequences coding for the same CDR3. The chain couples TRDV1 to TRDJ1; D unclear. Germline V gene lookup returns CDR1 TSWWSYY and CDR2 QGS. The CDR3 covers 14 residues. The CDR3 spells CALGEPLRRGKLIF. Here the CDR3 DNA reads TGTGCTCTTGGTGAACCTCTTCGAAGGGGTAAACTCATCTTT.

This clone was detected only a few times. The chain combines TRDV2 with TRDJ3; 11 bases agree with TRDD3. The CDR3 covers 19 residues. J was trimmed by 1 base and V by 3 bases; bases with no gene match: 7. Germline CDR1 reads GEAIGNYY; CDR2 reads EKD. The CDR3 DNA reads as TGTGCCTGTGACTCCGTACTGGGGGATAAGTCCTGGGACACCCGACAGATGTTTTTC. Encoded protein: CACDSVLGDKSWDTRQMFF.

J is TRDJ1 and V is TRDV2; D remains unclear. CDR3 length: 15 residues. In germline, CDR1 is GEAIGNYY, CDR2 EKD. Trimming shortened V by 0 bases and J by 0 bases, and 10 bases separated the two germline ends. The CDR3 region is CACDTVGPYTDKLIF. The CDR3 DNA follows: TGTGCCTGTGACACCGTCGGACCGTACACCGATAAACTCATCTTT.